The sequence of this T cell receptor beta chain was determined in a study of post-analysis software for immune sequencing data. Study at large: Relapsing-remitting, secondary progressive and progressive-relapsing courses of multiple sclerosis were included.

In the case of this clonotype: As yet, its antigen is unknown.

TCR beta cDNA libraries included unique molecular identifiers. The yield from approximately 1 to 10 million T cells was around 500,000 cDNA molecules in total. TCRdb itself ran the PCR reads through MiXCR, one entry per CDR3 protein. The data contain about 460,000 distinct CDR3 sequences, roughly 45% of them seen just once; the ten biggest clones take up 9.5% to 13%. Study conclusions and caveats: When compared against controls, multiple sclerosis patients showed significantly lower normalized Chao1 diversity. Roughly 5 TRBV segments, TRBV5-6, TRBV5-1 and TRBV20-1 among them, were found more frequent in patients than controls. Strong co-clustering by F measure was evident for samples that had been prepared in the same batch.

V lost 5 bases and J lost 8; bases outside the gene matches: 6. CDR3 length: 14 residues. The sequence came from a girl aged 5-17 years with multiple sclerosis. This chain connects TRBV12-3 or TRBV12-4 to TRBJ2-1; TRBD2 aligns across 10 bases. Sequencing used blood. CDR3 nucleotides: TGTGCCAGCAGTCCTAGCGGGAGAGCAGATGAGCAGTTCTTC. As protein: CASSPSGRADEQFF.